A selection of T cell receptor beta chains follows, all from one sample in a study of blood T cell repertoires in COVID-19. This table comes from immunoSEQ multiplex PCR, and its TCRdb copy is limited to in-frame clones, with some not included. The sample yields around 280,000 clones, roughly 87% seen once. The sample consisted of peripheral blood. The receptors shown here come from a woman aged 45-65 years who had recovered from COVID-19. CDR3s include the opening cysteine and the closing phenylalanine or tryptophan. Each record gives: D gene, J gene, clone size, V gene, CDR3 DNA, CDR3 protein. The D gene is left open where the match is weak. Expanded clones are given a class, and other clones once, few, many or no size at all.

TRBD1 TRBJ1-1 few TRBV19 TGTGCCAGTAGTTACCAGGGGGCAAGGAACACTGAAGCTTTCTTT CASSYQGARNTEAFF
TRBD1 TRBJ1-1 - TRBV30 TGTGCCTGGAGTAGAAAGACAGGGATGAACACTGAAGCTTTCTTT CAWSRKTGMNTEAFF
TRBD2 TRBJ2-7 - TRBV5-1 TGCGCCAGCAGCGGAGCAGCGGGACTAGCCCGTTCCGAGCAGTACTTC CASSGAAGLARSEQYF
TRBD1 TRBJ1-2 - TRBV5-6 TGTGCCAGCAGCCAGACAGGGGCATATGGCTACACCTTC CASSQTGAYGYTF
TRBD2 TRBJ2-3 - TRBV7-2 TGTGCCAGCAGCCCAGCCCGGACTAGCGGGGGGGCAGATACGCAGTATTTT CASSPARTSGGADTQYF
TRBD2 TRBJ2-7 few TRBV19 TGTGCCAGTAGTATTCTCGCGGGGGAAGGCGAGCAGTACTTC CASSILAGEGEQYF
- TRBJ1-5 - TRBV18 TGTGCCAGCTCACCCTTAAGTAGGAGAAGTAATAATCAGCCCCAGCATTTT CASSPLSRRSNNQPQHF
- TRBJ1-5 - TRBV19 TGTGCCAGTATGGAGGGCAATCAGCCCCAGCATTTT CASMEGNQPQHF
TRBD1 TRBJ1-2 - TRBV7-3 TGTGCCAGCAGCTTTCAACAGGGGGCGTCGGATGGCTACACCTTC CASSFQQGASDGYTF
TRBD1 TRBJ2-5 - TRBV5-5 TGTGCCAGCAGCCAATGGGGACAGGCCCAAGAGACCCAGTACTTC CASSQWGQAQETQYF
- TRBJ1-3 - TRBV28 TGTGCCAGCAGTCTTTTACAGGGATATGGGGAAAACACCATATATTTT CASSLLQGYGENTIYF
- TRBJ1-3 - TRBV7-9 TGTGCCAGCAGCACAACAGGGATATTTGGAAACACCATATATTTT CASSTTGIFGNTIYF
TRBD1 TRBJ2-7 - TRBV4-3 TGCGCCAGCAGCCATGACGACAGGGGGCGTCGAGAGCAGTACTTC CASSHDDRGRREQYF
- TRBJ2-7 - TRBV7-9 TGTGCCAGCAGCTTAGGGGCCAGCTCTGGCTACGAGCAGTACTTC CASSLGASSGYEQYF
- TRBJ2-7 - TRBV29-1 TGCAGCGCCGAAGGGCTGGGGCGTGAGCAGTACTTC CSAEGLGREQYF
TRBD1 TRBJ2-3 - TRBV6-2/TRBV6-3 TGTGCCAGCAGTTATTTGCAGCCAGGGGGTACGCAGTATTTT CASSYLQPGGTQYF
- TRBJ2-3 - TRBV7-9 TGTGCCAGCAGCCCGGAGACAGATACGCAGTATTTT CASSPETDTQYF
TRBD1 TRBJ1-2 - TRBV7-2 TGTGCCAGCAGCGGAGACAGGGGGCGTAGGTTCGCGGGCTACACCTTC CASSGDRGRRFAGYTF
- TRBJ2-1 - TRBV9 TGTGCCAGCAGCGTCACTAGCAATGAGCAGTTCTTC CASSVTSNEQFF
- TRBJ1-3 - TRBV28 TGTGCCAGCAGTTTTGGGGGGTCAGGTGGAAACACCATATATTTT CASSFGGSGGNTIYF
- TRBJ1-1 - TRBV19 TGTGCCAGTAGTATAAGGGGCATGTACACTGAAGCTTTCTTT CASSIRGMYTEAFF
- TRBJ1-1 few TRBV9 TGTGCCAGCAGCTCGGGGGTGCTCTTTCAGGGCACTGAAGCTTTCTTT CASSSGVLFQGTEAFF
- TRBJ1-1 - TRBV5-1 TGCGCCAGCAGCTTGGTCGACAGCATGAACACTGAAGCTTTCTTT CASSLVDSMNTEAFF
TRBD2 TRBJ2-7 - TRBV5-4 TGTGCCAGCTCTCCGATAGCGGGGGGGATCAGTGCCTACGAGCAGTACTTC CASSPIAGGISAYEQYF
TRBD2 TRBJ2-3 few TRBV11-1 TGTGCCAGTACTAACCGGGCTAGCGGGGCAGATACGCAGTATTTT CASTNRASGADTQYF
- TRBJ1-6 - TRBV2 TGTGCCAGCAGAGATTTCAGGAGACTAATAAGTTCACCCCTCCACTTT CASRDFRRLISSPLHF
- TRBJ2-7 - TRBV19 TGTGCCAGTAGTTGGGCCTCCAAGTCCTACGAGCAGTACTTC CASSWASKSYEQYF
- TRBJ1-1 - TRBV10-2 TGCGCCAGCAGTGAAAGGTTAGGGGGTAACACTGAAGCTTTCTTT CASSERLGGNTEAFF
- TRBJ2-1 - TRBV24-1 TGTGCCACCGAGTCCCCGGGTTACAATGAGCAGTTCTTC CATESPGYNEQFF
TRBD1 TRBJ1-1 - TRBV5-4 TGTGCCAGCAGCCCGGGACAGGGTCAGGCTGAAGCTTTCTTT CASSPGQGQAEAFF
- TRBJ1-2 - TRBV9 TGTGCCAGCAGTTCCTCAGGCAATTGGGGCTACACCTTC CASSSSGNWGYTF
- TRBJ2-1 - TRBV5-4 TGTGCCAGCAGCCCGGGTCAGGGCAGAGGAATGAATGAGCAGTTCTTC CASSPGQGRGMNEQFF
- TRBJ1-3 - TRBV27 TGTGCCAGCAGCCCCCACATCTCTGGAAACACCATATATTTT CASSPHISGNTIYF
- TRBJ2-1 - TRBV7-3 TGTGCCAGCAGCTTATTGCCACGGGGGAACAATGAGCAGTTCTTC CASSLLPRGNNEQFF
- TRBJ1-2 - TRBV4-3 TGCGCCAGCAGCCAAGAGGCCCGGGGGGCTGGAGGCTACACCTTC CASSQEARGAGGYTF
- TRBJ2-7 once TRBV7-7 TGTGCTAGCAGCTTAGAGGTCGGACAAAACTACGAGCAGTACTTC CASSLEVGQNYEQYF
- TRBJ1-5 - TRBV6-5 TGTGCCAGCAGTTCCGGGGGGAGCAATCAGCCCCAGCATTTT CASSSGGSNQPQHF
TRBD1 TRBJ1-2 - TRBV28 TGTGCCAGCAGTTCCCTCGGGACAGGCGGCTACACCTTC CASSSLGTGGYTF
TRBD1 TRBJ1-6 - TRBV3-1/TRBV3-2 TGTGCCAGCAGTCGAACGACAGGGCTAACATCCCTCCACTTT CASSRTTGLTSLHF
- TRBJ2-7 - TRBV15 TGTGCCACCAGCAGGGACAGTGATTACGAGCAGTACTTC CATSRDSDYEQYF
- TRBJ1-2 - TRBV28 TGTGCCAGCAGTTCCCCTCGGGACAACCTCCATGGCTATGGCTACACCTTC CASSSPRDNLHGYGYTF
- TRBJ2-1 - TRBV5-5 TGTGCCAGCACCTCAGCCGGGAGAGTAGTCTTGGAGCAGTTCTTC CASTSAGRVVLEQFF
- TRBJ2-7 - TRBV27 TGTGCCAGCAGTTTATCGAGAAGGGGCCACGAGCAGTACTTC CASSLSRRGHEQYF
TRBD1 TRBJ2-7 - TRBV5-1 TGCGCCAGCAGCTTGGGCCCCGGGACAGCCTACGAGCAGTACTTC CASSLGPGTAYEQYF
- TRBJ1-1 once TRBV6-6 TGTGCCAGCAGTTACTCGATGACAGTTGGGAGGACTGAAGCTTTCTTT CASSYSMTVGRTEAFF
- TRBJ1-3 - TRBV14 TGTGCCAGCAGCCAAGATTTACGGGGAAACACCATATATTTT CASSQDLRGNTIYF
TRBD1 TRBJ1-3 few TRBV6-5 TGTGCCAGCAGAGGACAGGGAGTGAGTGGAAACACCATATATTTT CASRGQGVSGNTIYF
TRBD1 TRBJ1-2 few TRBV3-1/TRBV3-2 TGTGCCAGCAGGGATTTGGGACAGGGGGACGACGGCTACACCTTC CASRDLGQGDDGYTF
- TRBJ2-7 - TRBV13 TGTGCCAGCAGCTTCCCAGGGGACGAGCAGTACTTC CASSFPGDEQYF
TRBD1 TRBJ1-5 - TRBV12-3/TRBV12-4 TGTGCCAGCTCTGGACAGGGAGATCAGCCCCAGCATTTT CASSGQGDQPQHF
TRBD1 TRBJ2-1 - TRBV2 TGTGCCAGCACTTCAGACAGGGGCCACAATGAGCAGTTCTTC CASTSDRGHNEQFF
TRBD2 TRBJ2-1 - TRBV19 TGTGCCAGTAGTATTCGAACTAGCGGGAGCAATGAGCAGTTCTTC CASSIRTSGSNEQFF
- TRBJ2-7 - TRBV2 TGTGCCAGCAGGGAGGGACAGCCCCCCTACGAGCAGTACTTC CASREGQPPYEQYF
TRBD1 TRBJ1-1 - TRBV7-6 TGTGCCAGCAGCTTAGCTCCCAGGGGGCCCATGAACACTGAAGCTTTCTTT CASSLAPRGPMNTEAFF
- TRBJ1-3 - TRBV5-1 TGCGCCAGCAGAGACACCCCTGGAAACACCATATATTTT CASRDTPGNTIYF
TRBD1 TRBJ1-1 - TRBV5-1 TGCGCCAGCAGCTCTGGACAGGGGCTATTGAACACTGAAGCTTTCTTT CASSSGQGLLNTEAFF
- TRBJ2-2 - TRBV7-9 TGTGCCAGCAGCTTACATTGGACACCGAACACCGGGGAGCTGTTTTTT CASSLHWTPNTGELFF
- TRBJ1-6 - TRBV6-1 TGTGCCAGCAGTGAAATAACACAGAGTAATTCACCCCTCCACTTT CASSEITQSNSPLHF
TRBD1 TRBJ1-3 - TRBV7-8 TGTGCCAGCAGCTTACAGGGGGCGGTTATCTCTGGAAACACCATATATTTT CASSLQGAVISGNTIYF
TRBD2 TRBJ2-1 - TRBV9 TGTGCCAGCAGCCCCCTGGGGACTAGCGGATACAATGAGCAGTTCTTC CASSPLGTSGYNEQFF